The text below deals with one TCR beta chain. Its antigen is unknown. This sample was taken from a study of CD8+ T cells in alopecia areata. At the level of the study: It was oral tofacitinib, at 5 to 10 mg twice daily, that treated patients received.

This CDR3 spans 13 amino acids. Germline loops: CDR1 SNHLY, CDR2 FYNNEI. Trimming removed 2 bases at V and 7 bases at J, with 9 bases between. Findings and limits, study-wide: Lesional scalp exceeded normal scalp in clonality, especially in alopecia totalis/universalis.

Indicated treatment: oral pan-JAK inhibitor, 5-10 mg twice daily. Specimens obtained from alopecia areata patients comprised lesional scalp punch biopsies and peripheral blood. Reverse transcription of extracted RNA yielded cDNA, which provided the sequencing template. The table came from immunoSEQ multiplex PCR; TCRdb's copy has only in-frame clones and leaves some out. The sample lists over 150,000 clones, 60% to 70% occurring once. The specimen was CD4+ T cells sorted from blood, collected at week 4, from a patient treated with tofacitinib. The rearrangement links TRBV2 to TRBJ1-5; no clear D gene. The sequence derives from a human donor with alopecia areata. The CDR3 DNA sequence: TGTGCCAGCAGTGAATACGCGGGACAGCCCCAGCATTTT. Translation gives CASSEYAGQPQHF.